This TCR beta chain was profiled in a study of shared clonotypes between healthy human individuals. Findings of the study overall: Depth of sequencing was expected to influence donor clonotype sharing.

Healthy and HIV-negative, the adult donors had no recent acute infections or vaccinations. The donors were all Caucasian adults (living in Nashville, Tennessee). Sequencing of unsorted PBMC DNA was carried out using ten immunoSEQ deep assay plates. Clones were read by immunoSEQ multiplex PCR, and TCRdb kept only the in-frame ones, dropping some. The sample records 450,000 to 550,000 clones, approximately 85% being singletons. This CDR3 has 15 residues. Germline V gives CDR1 KGHSH, CDR2 LQKENI. The V end was cut by 4 bases, the J end by 0 bases, with 11 bases between. Concerning this clone itself: As yet, its antigen is unknown.

The receptor was isolated from a woman between 40 and 55 years old in good health. Some clones in this sample may be carry-over from other donors' samples. The sample was PBMCs. The rearrangement joins TRBV18 to TRBJ2-3, with no clear D. CDR3 protein: CASSLIARSTDTQYF. CDR3 DNA: TGTGCCAGCTCACTGATAGCCAGAAGCACAGATACGCAGTATTTT.